Listed here are 19 T cell receptor beta chains from one sample, sequenced in a study of blood T cell repertoires in COVID-19. Clones were sequenced by immunoSEQ multiplex PCR, and TCRdb holds only the in-frame ones, with some missing. The data hold around 140,000 clones, with 86% observed a single time. The sequencing sample was made of peripheral blood. All receptors derive from an older woman with COVID-19, enrolled during active disease.

The J gene is TRBJ1-1, the V gene TRBV19; maybe TRBD1 (5 bases). This CDR3 spans 13 amino acids. Germline loops: CDR1 LNHDA, CDR2 SQIVND (reference sequence). V gave up 3 bases and J gave up 9 bases, with 14 bases separating them. The CDR3 nucleotides read TGTGCCAGTAGTATCGGAAGGGGCGTTAAAGCTTTCTTT. This encodes CASSIGRGVKAFF. Full variable domain (remainder filled in from reference TRBV19 and TRBJ1-1): DGGITQSPKYLFRKEGQNVTLSCEQNLNHDAMYWYRQDPGQGLRLIYYSQIVNDFQKGDIAEGYSVSREKKESFPLTVTSAQKNPTAFYLCASSIGRGVKAFFGQGTRLTVV.

This clone was detected once. The rearrangement joins TRBV2 to TRBJ2-7; TRBD1 aligns across 7 bases. CDR3 size: 14 residues. J gave up 3 bases and V 6 bases, and 8 bases lay outside the gene matches. Germline V gene lookup returns CDR1 SNHLY and CDR2 FYNNEI. CDR3 bases: TGTGCCAGCAGGACGGGGTCAGGGGGCTACGAGCAGTACTTC. Its translation: CASRTGSGGYEQYF.

The V gene is TRBV11-2, the J gene TRBJ1-1; 8 bases are a match to TRBD1. CDR3 length: 16 amino acids. The V segment lost 1 base and the J segment 1 base; nucleotides outside the gene matches: 5. Germline V gives CDR1 SGHAT, CDR2 FQNNGV. CDR3 coding DNA: TGTGCCAGCAGCTTAGTCAGGGGGCTCAGGAACACTGAAGCTTTCTTT. Encoded protein: CASSLVRGLRNTEAFF.

The chain uses TRBV5-1 and TRBJ2-1; no clear D gene. CDR3 length: 16 amino acids. Germline CDR1 SGHRS, CDR2 YFSETQ. V lost 0 bases and J lost 0, with 10 bases in between. The CDR3 spells CASSLGGSRSYNEQFF. DNA for the CDR3: TGCGCCAGCAGCTTGGGCGGCAGCCGCTCCTACAATGAGCAGTTCTTC.

The chain employs TRBV15 and TRBJ1-5; 8 positions agree with TRBD1. V shed 0 bases, J shed 5 bases, and the junction held 6 bases outside the gene matches. CDR1 LNHNV and CDR2 YYDKDF come from the germline V gene (reference sequence). This CDR3 region has 16 residues. CDR3 region: CATSRDRTGRHQPQHF. The CDR3 region has the DNA TGTGCCACCAGCAGAGATCGGACAGGGAGGCATCAGCCCCAGCATTTT.

This chain joins TRBV4-2 and TRBJ1-6; the D gene is possibly TRBD1 (5 bases). The CDR3 has 17 residues. Germline CDR1 is LGHNA and CDR2 is YNFKEQ. V lost 4 bases and J lost 0, with 13 bases in between. CDR3 DNA sequence: TGTGCCAGCAGCCCCCTAGGGGTTGGCTCCTATAATTCACCCCTCCACTTT. It encodes CASSPLGVGSYNSPLHF.

The rearrangement uses TRBV7-2 and TRBJ2-2; 10 positions agree with TRBD1. The CDR3 extends over 17 amino acids. The trim removed 4 bases at V and 2 bases at J, leaving 7 bases unmatched. The germline CDR1 and CDR2 sequences are SGHTA and FQGNSA. CDR3 DNA sequence: TGTGCCAGCAGCTCTAGCCCGACAGGGGGCAACACCGGGGAGCTGTTTTTT. Translating gives CASSSSPTGGNTGELFF.

For this clone: Compared with germline, one end of the junction differs, possibly owing to a read error. The chain is built from TRBV7-9 and TRBJ2-1; 10 positions agree with TRBD1. This CDR3 is 14 amino acids long. Per the germline V gene, CDR1 is SEHNR and CDR2 is FQNEAQ (reference sequence). CDR3 loop: CASSLDRGQGEQFF. The CDR3 DNA reads TGCGCCAGCAGCTTAGACAGGGGGCAAGGTGAGCAGTTCTTC.

The DNA for the CDR3 is TGTGCCAGTAAACGCAGGGTCTTCACAGATACGCAGTATTTT. Its protein is CASKRRVFTDTQYF. The gene calls are TRBV19 and TRBJ2-3; weak D call: TRBD1 (5 bases). This CDR3 has 14 residues. Trimming removed 7 bases at V and 2 bases at J, with 13 bases between. Looked up from germline, CDR1 is LNHDA and CDR2 is SQIVND (reference sequence).

Of note for this clone: One end of the junction is discordant with germline, which a read error may explain. The rearrangement uses TRBV5-1 and TRBJ2-2; 8 bases fit TRBD2. Germline V gene sequence: CDR1 SGHRS, CDR2 YFSETQ. This CDR3 has 17 residues. Here the CDR3 DNA reads TGCGCCAGCACCTTGATCGGGGGGGCCTCGAACACCGGGGAGCTGTTTTTT. Amino acids: CASTLIGGASNTGELFF.

The gene calls are TRBV28 and TRBJ2-2, with D unclear. The germline V and J ends were trimmed by 5 bases and 2 bases, with 18 bases remaining between them. The CDR3 has 17 residues. Germline CDR1 and CDR2: MDHEN and SYDVKM. The CDR3 here is CASSHPSFRVNTGELFF. For the CDR3, the DNA is TGTGCCAGCAGTCACCCGAGCTTTCGCGTCAACACCGGGGAGCTGTTTTTT.

The rearrangement uses TRBV28 and TRBJ1-2; 7 nucleotides match TRBD1. The germline CDR1 and CDR2 sequences are MDHEN and SYDVKM. The V and J ends lost 5 bases and 8 bases, in that order; junction bases with no gene match: 8. The CDR3 consists of 13 residues. The CDR3 nucleotides read TGTGCCAGCAGTGCAACAGGGGTGCGCGGCTACACCTTC. This sequence encodes CASSATGVRGYTF.

The sample holds one count of this clone. The rearrangement joins TRBV28 to TRBJ2-1; the D is unclear. The CDR3 sequence is 12 residues long. Trimming removed 4 bases at V and 7 bases at J, with 8 bases between. The germline V gene encodes CDR1 MDHEN and CDR2 SYDVKM. The CDR3 protein is CASSSSLNEQFF. The CDR3 DNA follows: TGTGCCAGCAGTTCCAGTCTGAATGAGCAGTTCTTC.

The sample holds one count of this clone. The chain uses TRBV7-2 and TRBJ2-7; no firm D call. Germline-derived CDR1 and CDR2 are SGHTA and FQGNSA. Trimming cost V 7 bases and J 0 bases, with 19 bases left between them. The CDR3 totals 16 residues. CDR3 DNA sequence: TGTGCCAGCACCGACCGGGTACCTCCGAGCTCCTACGAGCAGTACTTC. Its translation: CASTDRVPPSSYEQYF.

V is TRBV7-2 and J is TRBJ1-5, with 10 bases identical to TRBD1. V was pared by 5 bases and J by 7 bases, with 20 bases of the junction left unmatched. This CDR3 region has 19 residues. CDR1 is SGHTA and CDR2 is FQGNSA in the germline V gene. CDR3 coding DNA: TGTGCCAGCAGCCGCACTCGTTTTCCGGGACAGGGGATTTACCAGCCCCAGCATTTT. This encodes CASSRTRFPGQGIYQPQHF. The full variable domain, with the rest looked up from reference TRBV7-2 and TRBJ1-5, is GAGVSQSPSNKVTEKGKDVELRCDPISGHTALYWYRQSLGQGLEFLIYFQGNSAPDKSGLPSDRFSAERTGGSVSTLTIQRTQQEDSAVYLCASSRTRFPGQGIYQPQHFGDGTRLSIL.

The chain recombines TRBV5-1 with TRBJ1-5; TRBD1 matches at 7 bases. Unmatched junction bases numbered 4, after V lost 4 bases and J lost 0 bases. The germline V gene encodes CDR1 SGHRS and CDR2 YFSETQ. The CDR3 spans 15 residues. CDR3: CASSQQGYSNQPQHF. Written as DNA, the CDR3 is TGCGCCAGCAGCCAACAGGGGTATAGCAATCAGCCCCAGCATTTT.

V usage is TRBV15 and J usage is TRBJ2-5; 13 bases map to TRBD2. The germline CDR1 and CDR2 sequences are LNHNV and YYDKDF (reference sequence). The CDR3 runs 16 residues. The ends lost 3 bases at V and 1 base at J; junction bases unmatched: 2. The CDR3 loop reads CATSRGLAGRQETQYF. CDR3 DNA: TGTGCCACCAGCAGGGGACTAGCGGGGCGCCAAGAGACCCAGTACTTC.

The chain is built from TRBV4-2 and TRBJ2-7, with D tentatively TRBD1 (5 bases). CDR1 is LGHNA, CDR2 YNFKEQ, per germline. V lost 3 bases, J lost 2 bases, and 14 bases lay in between. This CDR3 is 15 amino acids long. CDR3 in DNA: TGTGCCAGCAGCCAGGGGCTAGTGAAAACCTACGAGCAGTACTTC. Translating it yields CASSQGLVKTYEQYF.

This clone has only a few counts. The chain couples TRBV3-1 (or the pseudogene TRBV3-2) to TRBJ2-5; D ambiguous. The CDR3 runs 16 residues. Trimming removed 4 bases at V and 5 bases at J, with 20 bases between. Germline loops: CDR1 LGHDT, CDR2 YNNKEL (reference sequence). The CDR3 nucleotides read TGTGCCAGCAGCCCGATCACGTCCCACAAAGCGGAGACCCAGTACTTC. Residues: CASSPITSHKAETQYF.